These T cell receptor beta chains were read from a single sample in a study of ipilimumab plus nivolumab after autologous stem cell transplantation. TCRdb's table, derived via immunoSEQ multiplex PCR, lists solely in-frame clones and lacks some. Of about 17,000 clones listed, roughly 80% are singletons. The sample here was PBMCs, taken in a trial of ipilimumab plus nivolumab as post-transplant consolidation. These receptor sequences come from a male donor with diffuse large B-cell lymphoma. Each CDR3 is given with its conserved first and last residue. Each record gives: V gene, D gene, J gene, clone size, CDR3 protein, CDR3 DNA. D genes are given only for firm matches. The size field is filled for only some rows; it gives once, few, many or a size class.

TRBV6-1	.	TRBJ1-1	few	CASNQVNTEAFF	TGTGCCAGCAACCAGGTAAACACTGAAGCTTTCTTT
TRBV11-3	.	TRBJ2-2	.	CASSIPQSNTGELFF	TGTGCCAGCAGCATTCCACAGTCGAACACCGGGGAGCTGTTTTTT
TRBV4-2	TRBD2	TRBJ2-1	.	CASSHGGLAGRNEQFF	TGTGCCAGCAGCCATGGGGGGCTAGCGGGACGCAATGAGCAGTTCTTC
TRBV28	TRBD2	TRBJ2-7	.	CASSIQTSERIYEQYF	TGTGCCAGCAGTATACAAACTAGCGAGAGGATCTACGAGCAGTACTTC
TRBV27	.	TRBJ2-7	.	CASSSGPNYEQYF	TGTGCCAGCAGTTCGGGGCCAAACTACGAGCAGTACTTC
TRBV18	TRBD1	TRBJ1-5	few	CASSRMETGGDQPQHF	TGTGCCAGCTCACGGATGGAGACAGGGGGAGATCAGCCCCAGCATTTT
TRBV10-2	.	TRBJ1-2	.	CASSDQSPHGYTF	TGCGCCAGCAGTGATCAATCTCCCCATGGCTACACCTTC
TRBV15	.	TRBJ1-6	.	CATSRDGQSPLHF	TGTGCCACCAGCAGAGATGGACAATCTCCCCTCCACTTT
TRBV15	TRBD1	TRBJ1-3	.	CATSRATGVGNTIYF	TGTGCCACCAGCAGGGCCACAGGGGTGGGAAACACCATATATTTT
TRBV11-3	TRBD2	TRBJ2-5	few	CASSLVGLAGSETQYF	TGTGCCAGCAGCTTAGTTGGGCTAGCGGGGTCGGAGACCCAGTACTTC
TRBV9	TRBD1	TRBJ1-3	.	CASSPGQGGNTIYF	TGTGCCAGCAGCCCGGGACAGGGGGGAAACACCATATATTTT
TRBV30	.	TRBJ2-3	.	CAGQTGISTDTQYF	TGTGCCGGCCAGACCGGCATAAGCACAGATACGCAGTATTTT
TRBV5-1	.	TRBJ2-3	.	CASSFESGSTDTQYF	TGCGCCAGCAGCTTCGAAAGCGGGAGCACAGATACGCAGTATTTT
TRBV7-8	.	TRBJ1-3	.	CASSYQGIGNTIYF	TGTGCCAGCAGCTATCAGGGGATAGGGAACACCATATATTTT
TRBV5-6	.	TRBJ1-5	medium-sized	CASSLGGGFSNQPQHF	TGTGCCAGCAGCTTGGGGGGCGGTTTTAGCAATCAGCCCCAGCATTTT
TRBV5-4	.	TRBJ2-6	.	CASSDVLISPGANVLTF	TGTGCCAGCTCTGACGTTCTGATTTCACCTGGGGCCAACGTCCTGACTTTC
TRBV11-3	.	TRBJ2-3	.	CASSLVDRNTDTQYF	TGTGCCAGCAGCTTAGTCGACAGGAACACAGATACGCAGTATTTT
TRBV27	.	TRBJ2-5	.	CASLQGFRETQYF	TGTGCCAGCTTACAGGGTTTTAGAGAGACCCAGTACTTC
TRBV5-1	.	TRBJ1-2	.	CASSFPNRDTTNYGYTF	TGCGCCAGCAGCTTTCCAAATCGGGACACCACTAACTATGGCTACACCTTC
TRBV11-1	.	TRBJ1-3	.	CASGQPSGNTIYF	TGTGCCAGCGGACAGCCCTCTGGAAACACCATATATTTT
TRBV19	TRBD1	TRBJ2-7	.	CASSLRTGGDEQYF	TGTGCCAGTAGCTTAAGGACAGGGGGCGACGAGCAGTACTTC
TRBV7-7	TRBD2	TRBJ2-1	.	CASSWGLAGEQFF	TGTGCTAGCAGCTGGGGACTAGCGGGCGAGCAGTTCTTC
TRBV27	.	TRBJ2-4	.	CASSFGRGSIQYF	TGTGCCAGCAGTTTCGGGAGAGGCAGCATTCAGTACTTC
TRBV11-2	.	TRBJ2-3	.	CASSFLVDTQYF	TGTGCCAGCAGCTTTTTAGTAGATACGCAGTATTTT
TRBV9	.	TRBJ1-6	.	CASSVGVDNNSPLHF	TGTGCCAGCAGCGTAGGGGTGGATAACAATTCACCCCTCCACTTT
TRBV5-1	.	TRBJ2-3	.	CASSATFSTDTQYF	TGCGCCAGCAGCGCGACCTTTAGCACAGATACGCAGTATTTT
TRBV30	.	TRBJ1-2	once	CAWSTSTGGKSYGYTF	TGTGCCTGGAGTACGTCGACAGGTGGGAAGAGCTATGGCTACACCTTC
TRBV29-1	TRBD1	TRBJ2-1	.	CSVRQGSSYNEQFF	TGCAGCGTGCGACAGGGTAGTTCCTACAATGAGCAGTTCTTC
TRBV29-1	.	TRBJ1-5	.	CSVAEGINQPQHF	TGCAGCGTTGCGGAGGGGATCAATCAGCCCCAGCATTTT
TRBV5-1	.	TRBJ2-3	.	CASSATGTDTQYF	TGCGCCAGCAGCGCCACCGGGACAGATACGCAGTATTTT
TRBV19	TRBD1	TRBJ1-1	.	CASSLLQGSTEAFF	TGTGCCAGTAGTTTGTTACAGGGGAGCACTGAAGCTTTCTTT
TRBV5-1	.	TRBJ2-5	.	CASSLGFETQYF	TGCGCCAGCAGCTTGGGGTTTGAGACCCAGTACTTC
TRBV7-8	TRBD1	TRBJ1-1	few	CASSLAAGGVKGDAFF	TGTGCCAGCAGCTTGGCGGCAGGGGGCGTCAAAGGTGATGCTTTCTTT
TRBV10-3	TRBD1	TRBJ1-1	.	CATYPGTGEERAFF	TGTGCCACCTACCCCGGGACAGGGGAAGAGAGAGCTTTCTTT
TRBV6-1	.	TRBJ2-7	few	CASSEAGGWDEQYF	TGTGCCAGCAGTGAAGCAGGTGGATGGGACGAGCAGTACTTC
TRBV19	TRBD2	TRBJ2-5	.	CASTHSGGRQETQYF	TGTGCCAGTACCCATAGCGGGGGGAGGCAAGAGACCCAGTACTTC
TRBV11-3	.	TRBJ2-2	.	CASRDTGELFF	TGTGCCAGCAGGGACACCGGGGAGCTGTTTTTT
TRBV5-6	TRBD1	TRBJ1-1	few	CASSRGTGVNTEAFF	TGTGCCAGCAGCCGTGGTACAGGGGTGAACACTGAAGCTTTCTTT
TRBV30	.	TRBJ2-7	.	CAWSVGVSYEQYF	TGTGCCTGGAGTGTAGGGGTATCCTACGAGCAGTACTTC
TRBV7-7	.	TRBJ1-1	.	CASSLTANTEAFF	TGTGCTAGCAGCTTAACCGCGAACACTGAAGCTTTCTTT
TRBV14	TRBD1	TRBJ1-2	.	CASSVQGAYGYTF	TGTGCCAGCAGCGTACAGGGGGCCTATGGCTACACCTTC
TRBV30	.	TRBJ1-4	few	CAWNSPGRGEKLFF	TGTGCCTGGAATAGCCCGGGTAGGGGTGAAAAACTGTTTTTT
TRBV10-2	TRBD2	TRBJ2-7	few	CASSESPSGGFYEQYF	TGCGCCAGCAGTGAGTCGCCCAGCGGGGGTTTTTACGAGCAGTACTTC
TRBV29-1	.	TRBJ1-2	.	CSVGAPTGYGYTF	TGCAGCGTGGGGGCCCCCACGGGCTATGGCTACACCTTC
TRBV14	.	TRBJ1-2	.	CASSRNRDNYGYTF	TGTGCCAGCAGCCGGAACAGGGACAACTATGGCTACACCTTC